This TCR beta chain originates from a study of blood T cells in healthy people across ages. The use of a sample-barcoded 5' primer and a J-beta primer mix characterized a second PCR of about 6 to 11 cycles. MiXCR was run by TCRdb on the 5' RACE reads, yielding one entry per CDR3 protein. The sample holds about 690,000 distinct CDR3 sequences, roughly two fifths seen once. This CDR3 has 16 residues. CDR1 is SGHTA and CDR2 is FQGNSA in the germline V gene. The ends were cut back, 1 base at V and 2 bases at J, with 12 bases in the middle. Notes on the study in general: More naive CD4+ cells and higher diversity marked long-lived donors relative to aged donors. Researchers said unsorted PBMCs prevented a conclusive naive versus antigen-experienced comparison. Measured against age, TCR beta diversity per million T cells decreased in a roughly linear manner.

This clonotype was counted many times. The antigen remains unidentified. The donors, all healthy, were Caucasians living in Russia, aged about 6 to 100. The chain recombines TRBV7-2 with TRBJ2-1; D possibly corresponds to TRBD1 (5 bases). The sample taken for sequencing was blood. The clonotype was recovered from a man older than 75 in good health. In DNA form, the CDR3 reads TGTGCCAGCAGCTTAGGGCAGGGCTCAACCTACAATGAGCAGTTCTTC. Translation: CASSLGQGSTYNEQFF.